In its sample, the clone carrying this T cell receptor (beta chain) was seen once. Its antigen is undetermined. Samples had at least 7 million PBMCs isolated from them. The sample is drawn from a study of blood T cells in healthy people across ages. Through a sample-barcoded 5' primer and a J-beta primer mix, a second PCR was run for roughly 6 to 12 cycles. Every cDNA molecule carried a tag from a template-switch adaptor bearing 12 random nucleotides. Every sample gave at least 2.5 million paired-end reads containing CDR3. MiXCR, run by TCRdb on the 5' RACE reads, gives a single entry per CDR3 protein. The repertoire holds roughly 1,300,000 distinct CDR3 sequences, around 59% seen once, with 6.5% to 8% in the top ten. The CDR3 spans 15 residues. Germline assignment: CDR1 MGHDK and CDR2 SYGVNS. V was clipped by 4 bases and J by 6 bases, with 19 bases between them. Findings and limits, study-wide: Researchers deemed the diversity estimates from one million T cells underestimates.

This TCR derives from a man aged 18 to 35 in good health. The genes are TRBV25-1 and TRBJ2-7; D may correspond to TRBD1 or TRBD2 (5 bases each). Sequenced sample: blood. This CDR3 reads CASSVQGRDDLEQYF. In DNA, the CDR3 is TGTGCCAGCAGTGTCCAGGGCCGGGACGACCTCGAGCAGTACTTC.